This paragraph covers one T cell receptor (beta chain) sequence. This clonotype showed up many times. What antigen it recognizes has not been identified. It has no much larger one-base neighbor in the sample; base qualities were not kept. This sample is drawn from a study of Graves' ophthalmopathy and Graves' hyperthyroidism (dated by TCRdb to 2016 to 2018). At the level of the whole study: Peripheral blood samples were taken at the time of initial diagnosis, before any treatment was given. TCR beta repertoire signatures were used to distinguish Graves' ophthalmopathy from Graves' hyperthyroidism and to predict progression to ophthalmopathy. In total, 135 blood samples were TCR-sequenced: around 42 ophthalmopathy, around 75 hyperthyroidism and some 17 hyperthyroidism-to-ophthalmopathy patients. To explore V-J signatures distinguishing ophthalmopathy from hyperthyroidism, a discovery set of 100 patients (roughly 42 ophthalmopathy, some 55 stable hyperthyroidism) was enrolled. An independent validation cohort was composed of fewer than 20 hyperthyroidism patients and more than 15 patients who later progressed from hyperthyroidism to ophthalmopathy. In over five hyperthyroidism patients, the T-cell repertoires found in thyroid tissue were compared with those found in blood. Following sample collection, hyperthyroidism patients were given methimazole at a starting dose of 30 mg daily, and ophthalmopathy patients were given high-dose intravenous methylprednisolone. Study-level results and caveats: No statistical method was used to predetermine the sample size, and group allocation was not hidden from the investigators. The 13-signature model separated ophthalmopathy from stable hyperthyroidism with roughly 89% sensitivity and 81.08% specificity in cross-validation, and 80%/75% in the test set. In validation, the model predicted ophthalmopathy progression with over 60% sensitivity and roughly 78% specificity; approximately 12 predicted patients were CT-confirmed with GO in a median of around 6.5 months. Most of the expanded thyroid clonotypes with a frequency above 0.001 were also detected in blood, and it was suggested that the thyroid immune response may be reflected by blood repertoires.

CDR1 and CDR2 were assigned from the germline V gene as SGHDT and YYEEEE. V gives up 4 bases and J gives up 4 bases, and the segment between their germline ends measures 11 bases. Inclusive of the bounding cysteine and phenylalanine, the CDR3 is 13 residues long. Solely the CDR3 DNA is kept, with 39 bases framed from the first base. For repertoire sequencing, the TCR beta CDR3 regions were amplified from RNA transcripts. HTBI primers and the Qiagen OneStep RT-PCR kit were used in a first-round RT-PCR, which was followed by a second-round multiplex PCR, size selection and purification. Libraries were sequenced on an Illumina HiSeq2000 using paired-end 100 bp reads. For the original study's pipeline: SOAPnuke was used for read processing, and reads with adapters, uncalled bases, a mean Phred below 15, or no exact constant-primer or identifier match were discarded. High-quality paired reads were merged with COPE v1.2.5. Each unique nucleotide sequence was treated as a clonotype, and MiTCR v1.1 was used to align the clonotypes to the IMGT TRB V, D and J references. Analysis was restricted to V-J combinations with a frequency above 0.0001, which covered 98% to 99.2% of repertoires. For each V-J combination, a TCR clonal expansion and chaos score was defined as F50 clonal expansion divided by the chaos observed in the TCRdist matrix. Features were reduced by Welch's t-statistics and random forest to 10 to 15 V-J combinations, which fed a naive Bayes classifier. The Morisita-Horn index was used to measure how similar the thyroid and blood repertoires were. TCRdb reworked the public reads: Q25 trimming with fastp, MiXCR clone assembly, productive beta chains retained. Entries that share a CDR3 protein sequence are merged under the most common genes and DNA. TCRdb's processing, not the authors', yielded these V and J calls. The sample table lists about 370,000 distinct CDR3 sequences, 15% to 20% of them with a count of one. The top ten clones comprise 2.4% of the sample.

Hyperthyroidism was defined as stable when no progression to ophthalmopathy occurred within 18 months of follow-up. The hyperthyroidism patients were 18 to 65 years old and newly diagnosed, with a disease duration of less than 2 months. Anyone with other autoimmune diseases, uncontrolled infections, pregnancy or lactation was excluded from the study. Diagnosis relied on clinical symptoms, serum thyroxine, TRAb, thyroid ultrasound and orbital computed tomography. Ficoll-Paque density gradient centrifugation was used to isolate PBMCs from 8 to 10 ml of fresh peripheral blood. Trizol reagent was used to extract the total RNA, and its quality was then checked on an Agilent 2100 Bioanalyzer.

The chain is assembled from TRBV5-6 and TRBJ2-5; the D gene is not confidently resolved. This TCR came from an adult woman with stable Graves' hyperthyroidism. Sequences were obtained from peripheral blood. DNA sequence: TGTGCCAGCAGCCCTCATCCTCGAGAGACCCAGTACTTC. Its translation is CASSPHPRETQYF.